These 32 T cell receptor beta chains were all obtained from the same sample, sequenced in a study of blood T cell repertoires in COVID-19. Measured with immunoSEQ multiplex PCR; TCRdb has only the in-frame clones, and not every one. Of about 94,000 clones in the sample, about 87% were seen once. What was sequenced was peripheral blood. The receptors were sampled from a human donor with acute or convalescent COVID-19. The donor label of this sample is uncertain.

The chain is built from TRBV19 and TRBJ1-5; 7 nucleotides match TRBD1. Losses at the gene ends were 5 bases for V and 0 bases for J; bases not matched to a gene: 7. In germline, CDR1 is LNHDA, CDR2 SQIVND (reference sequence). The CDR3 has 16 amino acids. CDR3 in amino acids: CASSPQGQNSNQPQHF. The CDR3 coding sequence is TGTGCCAGTAGTCCCCAGGGACAGAATAGCAATCAGCCCCAGCATTTT.

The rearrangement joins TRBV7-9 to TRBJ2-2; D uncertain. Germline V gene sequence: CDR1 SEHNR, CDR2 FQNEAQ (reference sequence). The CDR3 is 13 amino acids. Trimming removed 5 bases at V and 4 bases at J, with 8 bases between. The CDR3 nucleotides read TGTGCCAGCAGCAATGCGAGCACCGGGGAGCTGTTTTTT. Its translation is CASSNASTGELFF.

For the CDR3, the DNA is TGTGCCAGTAGCCCCTGGCCCAGGGAAGGCTACGAGCAGTACTTC. The encoded protein is CASSPWPREGYEQYF. The chain carries TRBV19 and TRBJ2-7, with D maybe TRBD1 (5 bases). Germline values: CDR1 LNHDA, CDR2 SQIVND (reference sequence). The CDR3 length is 15 residues. Between the trimmed V and J ends, which lost 6 bases and 3 bases, there was a span of 18 bases.

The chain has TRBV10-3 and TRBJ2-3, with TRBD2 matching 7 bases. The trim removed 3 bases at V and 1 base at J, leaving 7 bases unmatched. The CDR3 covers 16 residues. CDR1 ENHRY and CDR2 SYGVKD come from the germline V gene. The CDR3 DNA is TGTGCCATCAGTGAAGCGGGGCATGGGGGCACAGATACGCAGTATTTT. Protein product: CAISEAGHGGTDTQYF.

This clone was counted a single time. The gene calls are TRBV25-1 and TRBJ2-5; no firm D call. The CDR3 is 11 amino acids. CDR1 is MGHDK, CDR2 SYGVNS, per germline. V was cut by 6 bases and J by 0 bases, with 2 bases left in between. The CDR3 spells CASSNQETQYF. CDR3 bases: TGTGCCAGCAGCAACCAAGAGACCCAGTACTTC.

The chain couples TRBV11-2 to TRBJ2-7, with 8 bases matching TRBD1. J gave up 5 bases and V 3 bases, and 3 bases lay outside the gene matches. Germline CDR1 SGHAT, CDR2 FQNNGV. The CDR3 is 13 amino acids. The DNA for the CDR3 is TGTGCCAGCAGCTTGGACAGGGCAAACGAGCAGTACTTC. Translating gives CASSLDRANEQYF. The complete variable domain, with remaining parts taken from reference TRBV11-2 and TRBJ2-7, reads EAGVAQSPRYKIIEKRQSVAFWCNPISGHATLYWYQQILGQGPKLLIQFQNNGVVDDSQLPKDRFSAERLKGVDSTLKIQPAKLEDSAVYLCASSLDRANEQYFGPGTRLTVT.

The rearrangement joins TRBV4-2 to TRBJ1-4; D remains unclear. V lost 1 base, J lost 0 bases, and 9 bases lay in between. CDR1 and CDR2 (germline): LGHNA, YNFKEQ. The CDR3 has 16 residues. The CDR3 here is CASSQAGGSTNEKLFF. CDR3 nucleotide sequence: TGTGCCAGCAGCCAAGCGGGAGGGTCAACTAATGAAAAACTGTTTTTT.

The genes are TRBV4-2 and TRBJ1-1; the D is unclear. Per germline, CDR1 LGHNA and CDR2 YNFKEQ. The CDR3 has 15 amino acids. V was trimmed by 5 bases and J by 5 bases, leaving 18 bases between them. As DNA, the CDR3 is TGTGCCAGCAGCGGAGTACTTGGGCGGAGGACTGAAGCTTTCTTT. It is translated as CASSGVLGRRTEAFF.

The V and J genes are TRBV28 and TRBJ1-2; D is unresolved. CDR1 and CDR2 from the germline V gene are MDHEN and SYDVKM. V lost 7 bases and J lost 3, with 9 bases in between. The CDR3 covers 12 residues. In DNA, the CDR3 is TGTGCCAGCACTTCCTCGGACTATGGCTACACCTTC. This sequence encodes CASTSSDYGYTF.

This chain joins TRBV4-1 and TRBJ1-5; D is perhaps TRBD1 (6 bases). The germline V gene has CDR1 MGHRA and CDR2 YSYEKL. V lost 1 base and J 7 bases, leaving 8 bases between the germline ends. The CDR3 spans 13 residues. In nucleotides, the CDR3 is TGCGCCAGCAGCCAAGTTGGGGGCCAGCCCCAGCATTTT. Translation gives CASSQVGGQPQHF.

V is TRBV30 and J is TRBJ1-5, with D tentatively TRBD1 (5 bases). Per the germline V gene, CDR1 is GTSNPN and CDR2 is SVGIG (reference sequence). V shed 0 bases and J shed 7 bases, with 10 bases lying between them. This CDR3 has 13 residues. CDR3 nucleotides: TGTGCCTGGAGTGTCAGGGAAGGCCAGCCCCAGCATTTT. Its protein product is CAWSVREGQPQHF.

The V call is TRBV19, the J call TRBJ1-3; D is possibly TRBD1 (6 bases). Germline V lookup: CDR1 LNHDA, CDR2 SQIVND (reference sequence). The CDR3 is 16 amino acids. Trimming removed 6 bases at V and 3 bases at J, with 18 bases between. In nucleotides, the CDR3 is TGTGCCAGTAGGCGCATGGACAGCAGAATTGGAAACACCATATATTTT. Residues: CASRRMDSRIGNTIYF.

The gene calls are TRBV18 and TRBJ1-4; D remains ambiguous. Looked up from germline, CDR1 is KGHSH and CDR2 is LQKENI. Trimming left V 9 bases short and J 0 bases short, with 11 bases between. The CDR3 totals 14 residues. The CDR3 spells CASRWTSTNEKLFF. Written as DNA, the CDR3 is TGTGCCAGTCGCTGGACTTCAACTAATGAAAAACTGTTTTTT.

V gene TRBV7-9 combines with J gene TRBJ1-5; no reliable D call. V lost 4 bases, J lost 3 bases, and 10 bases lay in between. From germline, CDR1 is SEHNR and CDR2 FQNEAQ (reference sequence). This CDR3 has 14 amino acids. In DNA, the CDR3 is TGTGCCAGCAGCTCCGGACTGCTCAATCAGCCCCAGCATTTT. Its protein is CASSSGLLNQPQHF.

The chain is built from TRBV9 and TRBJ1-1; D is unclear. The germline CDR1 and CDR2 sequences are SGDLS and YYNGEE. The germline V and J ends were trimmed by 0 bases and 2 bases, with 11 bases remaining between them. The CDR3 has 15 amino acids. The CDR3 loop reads CASSVGVTENTEAFF. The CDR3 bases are TGTGCCAGCAGCGTAGGCGTTACAGAAAACACTGAAGCTTTCTTT.

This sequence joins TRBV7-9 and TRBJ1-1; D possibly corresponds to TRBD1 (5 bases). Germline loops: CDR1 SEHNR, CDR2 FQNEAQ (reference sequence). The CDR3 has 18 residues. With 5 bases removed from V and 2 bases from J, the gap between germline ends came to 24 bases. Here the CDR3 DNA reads TGTGCCAGCAGCGCAGGCGCCAATAGGGGCGTTGACAACACTGAAGCTTTCTTT. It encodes CASSAGANRGVDNTEAFF.

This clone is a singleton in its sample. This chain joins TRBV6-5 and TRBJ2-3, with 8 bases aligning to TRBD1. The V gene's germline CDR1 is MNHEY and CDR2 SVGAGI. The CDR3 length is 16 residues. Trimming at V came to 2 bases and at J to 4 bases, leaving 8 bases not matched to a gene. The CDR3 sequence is CASSYRQGNLADTQYF. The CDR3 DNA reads TGTGCCAGCAGTTACCGACAGGGGAATTTAGCAGATACGCAGTATTTT.

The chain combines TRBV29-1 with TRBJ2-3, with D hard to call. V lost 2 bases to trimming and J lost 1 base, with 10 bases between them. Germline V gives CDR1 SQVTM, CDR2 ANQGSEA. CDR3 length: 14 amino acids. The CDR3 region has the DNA TGCAGCGTTGAACCTGGGCCCGGCACAGATACGCAGTATTTT. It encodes CSVEPGPGTDTQYF.

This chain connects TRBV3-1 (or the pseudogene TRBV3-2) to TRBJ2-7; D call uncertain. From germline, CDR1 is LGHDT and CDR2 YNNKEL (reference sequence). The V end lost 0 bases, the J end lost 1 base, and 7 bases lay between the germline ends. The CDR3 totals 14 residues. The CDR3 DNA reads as TGTGCCAGCAGCCAAGAATGGCAGTCCTACGAGCAGTACTTC. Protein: CASSQEWQSYEQYF.

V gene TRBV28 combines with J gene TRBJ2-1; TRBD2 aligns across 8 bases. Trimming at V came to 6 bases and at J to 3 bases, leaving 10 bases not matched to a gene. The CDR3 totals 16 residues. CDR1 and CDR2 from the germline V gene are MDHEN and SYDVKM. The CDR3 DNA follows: TGTGCCAGCAGGTCTCACGGGGGGGCCGTCTACAATGAGCAGTTCTTC. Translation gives CASRSHGGAVYNEQFF. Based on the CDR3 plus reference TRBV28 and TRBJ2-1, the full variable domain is DVKVTQSSRYLVKRTGEKVFLECVQDMDHENMFWYRQDPGLGLRLIYFSYDVKMKEKGDIPEGYSVSREKKERFSLILESASTNQTSMYLCASRSHGGAVYNEQFFGPGTRLTVL.

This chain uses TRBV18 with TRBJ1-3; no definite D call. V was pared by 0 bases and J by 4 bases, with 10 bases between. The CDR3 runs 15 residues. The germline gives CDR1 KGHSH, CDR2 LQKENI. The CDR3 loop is CASSPPADGGNTIYF. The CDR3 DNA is TGTGCCAGCTCACCACCGGCCGACGGGGGAAACACCATATATTTT. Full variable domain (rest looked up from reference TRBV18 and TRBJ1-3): NAGVMQNPRHLVRRRGQEARLRCSPMKGHSHVYWYRQLPEEGLKFMVYLQKENIIDESGMPKERFSAEFPKEGPSILRIQQVVRGDSAAYFCASSPPADGGNTIYFGEGSWLTVV.

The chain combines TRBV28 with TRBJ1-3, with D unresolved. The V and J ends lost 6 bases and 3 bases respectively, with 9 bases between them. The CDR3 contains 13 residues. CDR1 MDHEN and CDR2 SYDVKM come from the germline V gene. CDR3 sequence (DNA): TGTGCCAGCAGCAAACACAGTGGAAACACCATATATTTT. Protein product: CASSKHSGNTIYF.

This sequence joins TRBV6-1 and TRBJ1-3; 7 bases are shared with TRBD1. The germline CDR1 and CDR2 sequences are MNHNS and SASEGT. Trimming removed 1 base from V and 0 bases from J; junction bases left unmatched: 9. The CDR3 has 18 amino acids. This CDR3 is CASSEERRTGYSGNTIYF. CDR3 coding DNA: TGTGCCAGCAGTGAAGAAAGGAGGACAGGCTACTCTGGAAACACCATATATTTT.

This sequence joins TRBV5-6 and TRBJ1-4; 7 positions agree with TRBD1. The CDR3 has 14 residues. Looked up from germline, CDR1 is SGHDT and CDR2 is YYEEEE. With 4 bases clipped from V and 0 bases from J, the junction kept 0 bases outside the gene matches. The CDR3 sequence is CASSDRATNEKLFF. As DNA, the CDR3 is TGTGCCAGCAGCGACAGGGCAACTAATGAAAAACTGTTTTTT.

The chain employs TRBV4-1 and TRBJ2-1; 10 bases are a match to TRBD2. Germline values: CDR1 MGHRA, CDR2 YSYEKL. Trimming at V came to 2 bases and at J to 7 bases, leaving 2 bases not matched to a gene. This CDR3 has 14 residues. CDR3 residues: CASSQWTSGNEQFF. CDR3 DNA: TGCGCCAGCAGCCAATGGACTAGCGGAAATGAGCAGTTCTTC.

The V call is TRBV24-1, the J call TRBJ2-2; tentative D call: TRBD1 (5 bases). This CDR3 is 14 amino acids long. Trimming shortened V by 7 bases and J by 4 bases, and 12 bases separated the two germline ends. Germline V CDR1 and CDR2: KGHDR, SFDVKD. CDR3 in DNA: TGTGCCACCAGACAGGTCGGCGGCACCGGGGAGCTGTTTTTT. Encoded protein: CATRQVGGTGELFF.

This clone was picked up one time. The CDR3 DNA is TGTGCCAGCAGTTTAGCTACCTACGAGCAGTACTTC. Its translation: CASSLATYEQYF. This chain links TRBV12-3 or TRBV12-4 with TRBJ2-7; D unclear. The length of the CDR3 is 12 residues. Trimming took off 0 bases at V and 2 bases at J, with 2 bases between the two ends.

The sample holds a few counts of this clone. CDR3: CASSVGGVRGEKLFF. CDR3 bases: TGTGCCAGCAGCGTAGGGGGGGTAAGAGGGGAAAAACTGTTTTTT. V gene TRBV9 combines with J gene TRBJ1-4; a possible D gene is TRBD1 (5 bases). The CDR3 has 15 amino acids. The V gene's germline CDR1 is SGDLS and CDR2 YYNGEE. Trimming removed 0 bases from V and 8 bases from J, with 14 bases in between. Combining the CDR3 with reference TRBV9 and TRBJ1-4 gives the whole variable domain DSGVTQTPKHLITATGQRVTLRCSPRSGDLSVYWYQQSLDQGLQFLIQYYNGEERAKGNILERFSAQQFPDLHSELNLSSLELGDSALYFCASSVGGVRGEKLFFGSGTQLSVL.

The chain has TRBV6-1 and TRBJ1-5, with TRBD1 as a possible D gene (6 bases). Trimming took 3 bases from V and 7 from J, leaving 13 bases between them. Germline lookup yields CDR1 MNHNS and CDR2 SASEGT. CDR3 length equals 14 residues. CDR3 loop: CASSETGARQPQHF. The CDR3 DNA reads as TGTGCCAGCAGTGAGACAGGAGCCAGGCAGCCCCAGCATTTT.

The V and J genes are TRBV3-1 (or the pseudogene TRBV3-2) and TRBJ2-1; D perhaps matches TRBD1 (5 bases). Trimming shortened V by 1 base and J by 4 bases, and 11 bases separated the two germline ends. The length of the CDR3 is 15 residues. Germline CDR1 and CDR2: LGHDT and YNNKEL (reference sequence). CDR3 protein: CASSQVRGTYNEQFF. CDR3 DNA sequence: TGTGCCAGCAGCCAAGTAAGGGGAACTTACAATGAGCAGTTCTTC.

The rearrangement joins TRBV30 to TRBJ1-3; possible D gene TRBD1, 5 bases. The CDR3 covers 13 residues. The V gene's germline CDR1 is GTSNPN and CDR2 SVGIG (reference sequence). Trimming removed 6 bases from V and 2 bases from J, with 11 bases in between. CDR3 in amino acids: CACGGVAGNTIYF. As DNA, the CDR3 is TGTGCCTGCGGGGGGGTCGCTGGAAACACCATATATTTT.

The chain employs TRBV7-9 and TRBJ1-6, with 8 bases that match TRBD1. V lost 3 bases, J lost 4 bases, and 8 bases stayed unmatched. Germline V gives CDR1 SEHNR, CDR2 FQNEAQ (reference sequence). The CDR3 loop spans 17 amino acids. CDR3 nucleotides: TGTGCCAGCAGCTTCCCTGACAGGGGTGTATATAATTCACCCCTCCACTTT. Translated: CASSFPDRGVYNSPLHF.